The rows below give T cell receptor beta chains drawn from one sample of a study of blood T cell repertoires in COVID-19. Using immunoSEQ multiplex PCR, the repertoire was profiled, and TCRdb retains in-frame clones only, with some absent. The sample has 120,000 or so clones, roughly 82% seen once; the top ten hold 12%. Sequenced: peripheral blood. The source of these receptors is a human donor in a cohort sampled during active COVID-19. Each CDR3 is given with its conserved first and last residue. A D gene is named only where the DNA matches it firmly. Clone size is stated in some rows and not others, as once, few, many or a class when expanded.

TRBJ2-2,TRBV2,NA,NA,CASSDKAGLTGELFF,TGTGCCAGCAGTGACAAGGCGGGACTCACCGGGGAGCTGTTTTTT
TRBJ1-3,TRBV4-3,NA,NA,CASSQDPDRSGNTIYF,TGCGCCAGCAGCCAAGATCCCGACAGGAGCGGAAACACCATATATTTT
TRBJ2-5,TRBV14,NA,NA,CASSPRSGKETQYF,TGTGCCAGCAGCCCGAGGTCGGGGAAAGAGACCCAGTACTTC
TRBJ1-2,TRBV7-2,NA,NA,CASRQGQGNYGYTF,TGTGCCAGCAGACAAGGGCAGGGGAACTATGGCTACACCTTC
TRBJ1-4,TRBV27,NA,TRBD1,CASSSPGQGRAEEKLFF,TGTGCCAGCAGTTCCCCGGGACAGGGGCGCGCAGAGGAAAAACTGTTTTTT
TRBJ2-1,TRBV29-1,once,TRBD2,CSVEPGLAGGSSYNEQFF,TGCAGCGTTGAACCGGGACTAGCGGGGGGGAGCTCCTACAATGAGCAGTTCTTC
TRBJ1-1,TRBV6-5,NA,NA,CASRLLGGPTEAFF,TGTGCCAGCAGACTTCTGGGGGGGCCCACTGAAGCTTTCTTT
TRBJ2-5,TRBV7-8,once,TRBD2,CASSKAGGLQETQYF,TGTGCCAGCAGCAAAGCGGGGGGCCTCCAAGAGACCCAGTACTTC
TRBJ1-3,TRBV19,NA,TRBD1,CASSNDRGPGNTIYF,TGTGCCAGTAGTAACGACAGGGGGCCTGGAAACACCATATATTTT
TRBJ2-3,TRBV3-1/TRBV3-2,NA,TRBD2,CASSQRGGADTQYF,TGTGCCAGCAGCCAACGGGGGGGTGCAGATACGCAGTATTTT
TRBJ2-5,TRBV2,NA,TRBD2,CAGIGEGETQYF,TGTGCCGGGATTGGGGAGGGGGAGACCCAGTACTTC
TRBJ1-2,TRBV18,NA,NA,CASSPDTRGGNYGYTF,TGTGCCAGCTCACCAGACACGAGGGGGGGGAACTATGGCTACACCTTC
TRBJ2-7,TRBV5-4,NA,TRBD1,CASSWMGQGQSYEQYF,TGTGCCAGCAGCTGGATGGGACAGGGACAATCCTACGAGCAGTACTTC
TRBJ2-7,TRBV10-1,NA,TRBD1,CASSESKGQGSEQYF,TGCGCCAGCAGTGAGTCGAAGGGACAGGGATCCGAGCAGTACTTC
TRBJ1-1,TRBV27,NA,TRBD1,CASSFTGQGSTEAFF,TGTGCCAGCAGTTTCACCGGACAGGGCTCCACTGAAGCTTTCTTT
TRBJ2-1,TRBV2,NA,NA,CASNRVGSEQFF,TGTGCCAGCAACCGCGTGGGGAGTGAGCAGTTCTTC
TRBJ2-1,TRBV21-1,NA,NA,CASSKWGLAGGRNNEQFF,TGTGCCAGCAGCAAATGGGGACTAGCGGGGGGGCGTAACAATGAGCAGTTCTTC
TRBJ1-5,TRBV3-1/TRBV3-2,once,NA,CASSQGGATGPQHF,TGTGCCAGCAGCCAAGGTGGGGCTACTGGGCCCCAGCATTTT
TRBJ2-5,TRBV18,NA,TRBD1,CASSPGQQETQYF,TGTGCCAGCTCTCCGGGACAGCAAGAGACCCAGTACTTC
TRBJ1-2,TRBV7-2,NA,NA,CASSPGPANYGYTF,TGTGCCAGCAGCCCAGGCCCGGCGAACTATGGCTACACCTTC
TRBJ1-1,TRBV7-8,NA,TRBD1,CASSFRDRDTEAFF,TGTGCCAGCAGCTTCCGGGACAGGGACACTGAAGCTTTCTTT
TRBJ2-7,TRBV2,NA,NA,CASSEDRSYEQYF,TGTGCCAGCAGTGAAGACAGGTCTTACGAGCAGTACTTC
TRBJ2-3,TRBV29-1,NA,NA,CSVAPYAEITDTQYF,TGCAGCGTCGCCCCTTACGCGGAAATCACAGATACGCAGTATTTT
TRBJ2-5,TRBV4-3,NA,TRBD2,CASSQAPIAGGPLETQYF,TGCGCCAGCAGCCAGGCCCCTATAGCGGGGGGGCCTTTGGAGACCCAGTACTTC
TRBJ1-2,TRBV20-1,NA,NA,CSASVGAKGYTF,TGCAGTGCTAGTGTAGGGGCTAAAGGCTACACCTTC
TRBJ2-5,TRBV5-1,NA,NA,CASTQGVATETQYF,TGCGCCAGCACTCAAGGGGTAGCCACGGAGACCCAGTACTTC
TRBJ2-5,TRBV4-1,NA,TRBD2,CASSQVHQTSGGAALETQYF,TGCGCCAGCAGCCAAGTACACCAGACTAGCGGGGGGGCCGCGTTAGAGACCCAGTACTTC
TRBJ2-6,TRBV11-3,NA,NA,CASSLDGSGANVLTF,TGTGCCAGCAGCTTAGACGGGTCTGGGGCCAACGTCCTGACTTTC
TRBJ2-3,TRBV18,NA,NA,CASSLSGGTDTQYF,TGTGCCAGCTCCCTCTCCGGGGGCACAGATACGCAGTATTTT